The 8 T cell receptor beta chains below come from one sample, sequenced in a study of regulatory T cells in long-lasting Graves disease (dated by TCRdb to the early 2020s). Library method: multiplex PCR. TCRdb names Illumina HiSeq 4000 as the instrument used. iRepertoire HTBI primers and Arm-PCR amplification of CDR3 regions were used to construct TCR beta libraries. TCRdb cleaned the public reads at Q25 with fastp, built clones with MiXCR and kept in-frame beta chains. Rows with one shared CDR3 protein collapse into an entry with the most common genes and DNA. For this sample the table gives some 490,000 distinct CDR3 sequences, of which around 12% were detected only once. The ten largest clones represent approximately 9% of the sample. The time point label of this sample denotes: newly diagnosed GD, antithyroid drugs for less than 3 months. For both TCR sequencing and RNA sequencing, RNA was extracted from PBMCs using TRIzol.

A further study also used this sample, focusing on T cells in Graves' hyperthyroidism and ophthalmopathy.

The sequencing here drew on peripheral blood mononuclear cells (PBMCs), taken at new diagnosis, from a patient treated with antithyroid drugs. The source of these receptors is a woman under 40 with Graves disease. Donor details come from another sample of the same person, matched by shared clones.

This clonotype occurred many times. The CDR3 DNA reads TGTGCCAGTAGTATTCTCCCCCTAGGGGATAGCGGGAGTGTGACCCAGTACTTC. It codes for CASSILPLGDSGSVTQYF. V usage is TRBV19 and J usage is TRBJ2-5; 9 bases fit TRBD2. The CDR3 covers 18 residues. Germline assignment: CDR1 LNHDA and CDR2 SQIVND (reference sequence). V dropped 3 bases and J dropped 7; count of bases not matched to a gene: 18.

This clonotype was recorded at least ten times. In DNA, the CDR3 is TGTGCCAGCAGCTTAGAGGCGACAGGGATCAGTTCACCCCTCCACTTT. Protein: CASSLEATGISSPLHF. The V call is TRBV7-2, the J call TRBJ1-6, with TRBD1 matching 7 bases. The CDR3 covers 16 residues. Germline CDR1 and CDR2: SGHTA and FQGNSA. V lost 1 base, J lost 9 bases, and 9 bases stayed unmatched. The variable domain in full, completed from reference TRBV7-2 and TRBJ1-6, reads GAGVSQSPSNKVTEKGKDVELRCDPISGHTALYWYRQSLGQGLEFLIYFQGNSAPDKSGLPSDRFSAERTGGSVSTLTIQRTQQEDSAVYLCASSLEATGISSPLHFGNGTRLTVT.

The sample holds many counts of this clonotype. The rearrangement uses TRBV20-1 and TRBJ2-3; D tentatively reads TRBD1 or TRBD2 (5 bases each). Deletions cut 3 bases from V and 3 bases from J, with 16 bases between. The germline V gene encodes CDR1 DFQATT and CDR2 SNEGSKA (reference sequence). The CDR3 has 15 amino acids. The CDR3 DNA reads TGCAGTGCTAGGGGACGGGGTAGAGGTACAGATACGCAGTATTTT. It codes for CSARGRGRGTDTQYF.

This clonotype was counted between two and nine times. The chain couples TRBV11-2 to TRBJ1-3, with unresolved D. Deletions cut 8 bases from V and 5 bases from J, with 7 bases between. The CDR3 loop spans 11 amino acids. The germline gives CDR1 SGHAT, CDR2 FQNNGV. CDR3 region: CASLERNTIYF. In DNA form, the CDR3 reads TGTGCCAGCCTGGAGAGAAACACCATATATTTT.

This clonotype was seen once. The chain recombines TRBV12-3 or TRBV12-4 with TRBJ2-3, with 7 positions matching TRBD1. The CDR3 contains 17 residues. V lost 2 bases to trimming and J lost 7 bases; unmatched junction nucleotides: 15. CDR3 nucleotide sequence: TGTGCCAGCAGTTTAAGAGTATGGGGACAGCTTTGGAATACGCAGTATTTT. Protein: CASSLRVWGQLWNTQYF.

This clonotype was recorded many times. The chain has TRBV2 and TRBJ1-1; D not certain. The CDR3 totals 14 residues. The germline V gene encodes CDR1 SNHLY and CDR2 FYNNEI. V shed 7 bases and J shed 0 bases, with 12 bases lying between them. In DNA form, the CDR3 reads TGTGCCAGCACGCTGAGGGTAATGAACACTGAAGCTTTCTTT. Translation gives CASTLRVMNTEAFF.

This clonotype was seen repeatedly, ten times or more. V and J are TRBV12-3 or TRBV12-4 and TRBJ1-1; 7 positions match TRBD1. This CDR3 has 15 amino acids. The V and J ends lost 6 bases and 1 base, in that order; junction bases with no gene match: 8. DNA for the CDR3: TGTGCCAGCAGATATAGGGGGCCCGGGAACACTGAAGCTTTCTTT. Amino acid sequence: CASRYRGPGNTEAFF.

A few counts support this clonotype. The chain employs TRBV14 and TRBJ1-6; 7 positions agree with TRBD1. There are 15 residues in the CDR3. With V trimmed by 0 bases and J by 8 bases, 4 bases remained unmatched. CDR1 is SGHDN and CDR2 is FVKESK in the germline V gene. The CDR3 region has the DNA TGTGCCAGCAGCCAAGAAGGGGACAGTTATTCACCCCTCCACTTT. It specifies CASSQEGDSYSPLHF.